This TCR beta chain was sequenced in a study of T cells in localized non-small cell lung cancer. TCRdb's table, derived via immunoSEQ multiplex PCR, lists solely in-frame clones and lacks some. The sample has fewer than 7,500 clones; under 55% are singletons. Comment on this clone: Its antigen is currently unknown.

General study results and limits: Adjacent lung tissue had a median about 52 of the top 100 clones found in the tumor.

V shed 3 bases and J shed 5 bases, with 12 bases lying between them. Looked up from germline, CDR1 is SQVTM and CDR2 is ANQGSEA. CDR3 size: 13 residues. The input for sequencing was lymph node tissue, taken before any cancer treatment. The source of this sequence is a man aged 40 to 69 with stage I lung adenocarcinoma. The chain has TRBV29-1 and TRBJ2-3; TRBD1 or TRBD2 may be the D gene (5 bases each). The CDR3 coding sequence is TGCAGCGTTGAGGACCGTGGGGGAGATACGCAGTATTTT. This gives the protein CSVEDRGGDTQYF.